Listed here is a single TCR beta chain. Its specificity is not known. Germline V gene data show CDR1 as SGDLS and CDR2 as YYNGEE. CDR3 length: 14 residues. V lost 3 bases and J lost 4; bases outside the gene matches: 2. This sample is drawn from a study of identical twins. Findings and caveats of the study: Fewer insertions marked abundant cord blood beta clonotypes; young adult naive trended weakly, memory not at all. Findings came from cross-sectional statistics, without long-term follow-up of donors. Invariant populations such as MAIT and iNKT cells could partly muddle zero-insertion analyses.

Unique molecular identifiers were present on cDNA, and template switching added a universal primer site. TCRdb called the 5' RACE reads again in MiXCR, with one record for every CDR3 protein. The sample includes a few hundred thousand distinct CDR3 sequences, 9% of them seen just once. The origin of this receptor is a woman aged 45-60 years in good health. Sequenced: naive T cells sorted from blood. The genes are TRBV9 and TRBJ2-7, with 12 bases fitting TRBD2. The CDR3 spells CASSATSGSYEQYF. CDR3 bases: TGTGCCAGCAGCGCGACTAGCGGGAGTTACGAGCAGTACTTC.